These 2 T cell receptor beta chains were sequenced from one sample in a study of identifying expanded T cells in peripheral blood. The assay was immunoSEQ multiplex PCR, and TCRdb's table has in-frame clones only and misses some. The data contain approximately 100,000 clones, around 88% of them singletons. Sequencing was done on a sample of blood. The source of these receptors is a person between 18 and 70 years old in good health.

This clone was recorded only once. The CDR3: CSVVQGPGNTIYF. CDR3 nucleotide sequence: TGCAGCGTTGTACAGGGTCCAGGAAACACCATATATTTT. This chain uses TRBV29-1 with TRBJ1-3, with a possible D match to TRBD1 (6 bases). The V and J ends lost 4 bases and 4 bases respectively, with 11 bases between them. In germline, CDR1 is SQVTM, CDR2 ANQGSEA. The CDR3 spans 13 residues.

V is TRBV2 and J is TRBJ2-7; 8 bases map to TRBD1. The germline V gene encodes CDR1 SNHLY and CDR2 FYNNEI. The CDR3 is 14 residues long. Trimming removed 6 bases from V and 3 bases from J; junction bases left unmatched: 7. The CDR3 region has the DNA TGTGCCAGCAGAACGAACAGGGGGTTCTACGAGCAGTACTTC. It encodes CASRTNRGFYEQYF. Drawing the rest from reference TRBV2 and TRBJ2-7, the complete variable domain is EPEVTQTPSHQVTQMGQEVILRCVPISNHLYFYWYRQILGQKVEFLVSFYNNEISEKSEIFDDQFSVERPDGSNFTLKIRSTKLEDSAMYFCASRTNRGFYEQYFGPGTRLTVT.